The T cell receptor beta chain under discussion was sequenced for a study of T-cell memory formation after mild COVID-19. Per germline, CDR1 ENHRY and CDR2 SYGVKD. J gave up 6 bases and V 0 bases, and 11 bases lay outside the gene matches. This CDR3 has 16 residues. TCRdb re-called the 5' RACE reads through MiXCR, storing one row per CDR3 protein. In the table there are about 390,000 distinct CDR3 sequences, approximately 21% of which are singletons. This clonotype was seen more than once but under ten times. The TCR was taken from an adult woman who had mild COVID-19 (a few samples of this study predate the infection). Cell type and time point are not known. Sequenced sample: PBMCs or a T cell subset sorted from them (not recorded which). The chain carries TRBV10-3 and TRBJ2-7, with 7 bases matching TRBD2. Here the CDR3 reads CAISESVGRVQSEQYF. CDR3 coding DNA: TGTGCCATCAGTGAGTCGGTTGGGAGGGTTCAGTCCGAGCAGTACTTC.